The present T cell receptor beta chain was sequenced within a study of T cells in Graves' hyperthyroidism and ophthalmopathy. Overall study results and limits: Ophthalmopathy was model-predicted a median roughly six months pre-onset. In the blood, most expanded thyroid clonotypes above 0.001 appeared as well.

The investigators amplified TCR beta CDR3 regions from RNA transcripts. A set of HTBI primers served as the primers for a first-round RT-PCR of the TCR CDR3. Each CDR3 protein gets one entry after TCRdb re-called the multiplex PCR reads with MiXCR. The repertoire has about 420,000 distinct CDR3 sequences, 15% to 19% of them found once; the top ten carry around 7.3%. Ten or more counts support this clonotype. Its antigen remains unknown. Clinical symptoms, serum thyroxine, TRAb, thyroid ultrasound and orbital computed tomography established diagnosis. Fresh peripheral blood, under 13 ml, yielded the PBMCs. Germline-derived CDR1 and CDR2 are DFQATT and SNEGSKA (reference sequence). CDR3 size: 15 residues. Losses at the gene ends were 7 bases for V and 4 bases for J; bases not matched to a gene: 15.

This TCR derives from a woman aged 18-29 years with Graves' hyperthyroidism. This chain connects TRBV20-1 to TRBJ2-7; 8 bases agree with TRBD1. Sequencing was done on a sample of blood. The CDR3 protein is CSVLPPGQALYEQYF. The CDR3 DNA reads TGCAGTGTACTCCCCCCGGGACAGGCCTTATACGAGCAGTACTTC.